Here is one T cell receptor (beta chain) with its context. The antigen is unknown. This CDR3 is 15 amino acids long. Germline V gene sequence: CDR1 SNHLY, CDR2 FYNNEI. J was trimmed by 1 base and V by 5 bases; bases with no gene match: 7. CD4+ T cells that had been cultured provided DNA sequenced with the Oncomine TCR Beta short-read assay. In TCRdb, the PCR reads were re-called with MiXCR into one record per CDR3 protein. The repertoire consists of about 14,000 distinct CDR3 sequences, with just under 30% occurring once and the leading ten covering around 19%. This record belongs to a study of vaccination and CD4 T cells after COVID-19. Sample treatment: roughly ten-day PBMC culture with coronavirus spike peptide pools or control peptides (ViraFEST assay).

This receptor was obtained from a human donor who received a COVID-19 vaccine. This material consisted of CD4+ T cells from blood, cultured in vitro, taken before SARS-CoV-2 vaccination. V gene TRBV2 combines with J gene TRBJ1-1, with TRBD1 matching over 7 bases. Written as DNA, the CDR3 is TGTGCCAGCAGTTTACACAGGGGCCGGAACACTGAAGCTTTCTTT. It codes for CASSLHRGRNTEAFF. Full variable domain (missing parts from reference TRBV2 and TRBJ1-1): EPEVTQTPSHQVTQMGQEVILRCVPISNHLYFYWYRQILGQKVEFLVSFYNNEISEKSEIFDDQFSVERPDGSNFTLKIRSTKLEDSAMYFCASSLHRGRNTEAFFGQGTRLTVV.